These 2 T cell receptor beta chains were sequenced from one sample in a study of blood T cell repertoires in COVID-19. The protocol was immunoSEQ multiplex PCR, while the TCRdb copy is restricted to in-frame clones and leaves out a portion. The sample lists roughly 250,000 clones; roughly three quarters were seen once. The sample taken for sequencing was peripheral blood. These receptors all come from a woman between 40 and 55 years old with active or convalescent COVID-19.

The chain links TRBV19 to TRBJ1-4; tentative D call: TRBD1 (5 bases). The length of the CDR3 is 15 residues. Germline lookup yields CDR1 LNHDA and CDR2 SQIVND (reference sequence). V lost 3 bases, J lost 8 bases, and 16 bases lay in between. As DNA, the CDR3 is TGTGCCAGTAGTATCTTCAGGGATACGAGAGAAAAACTGTTTTTT. This codes for CASSIFRDTREKLFF. Complete variable domain (other parts from reference TRBV19 and TRBJ1-4): DGGITQSPKYLFRKEGQNVTLSCEQNLNHDAMYWYRQDPGQGLRLIYYSQIVNDFQKGDIAEGYSVSREKKESFPLTVTSAQKNPTAFYLCASSIFRDTREKLFFGSGTQLSVL.

Only one count was recorded for this clone. This rearrangement joins TRBV19 to TRBJ1-4; 8 bases fit TRBD1. The germline V gene has CDR1 LNHDA and CDR2 SQIVND (reference sequence). The CDR3 loop spans 17 amino acids. V shed 6 bases, J shed 5 bases, and the junction held 14 bases outside the gene matches. CDR3 region: CASRNRRSGQGNEKLFF. DNA of the CDR3: TGTGCCAGTAGAAACCGGAGAAGCGGACAGGGCAATGAAAAACTGTTTTTT.